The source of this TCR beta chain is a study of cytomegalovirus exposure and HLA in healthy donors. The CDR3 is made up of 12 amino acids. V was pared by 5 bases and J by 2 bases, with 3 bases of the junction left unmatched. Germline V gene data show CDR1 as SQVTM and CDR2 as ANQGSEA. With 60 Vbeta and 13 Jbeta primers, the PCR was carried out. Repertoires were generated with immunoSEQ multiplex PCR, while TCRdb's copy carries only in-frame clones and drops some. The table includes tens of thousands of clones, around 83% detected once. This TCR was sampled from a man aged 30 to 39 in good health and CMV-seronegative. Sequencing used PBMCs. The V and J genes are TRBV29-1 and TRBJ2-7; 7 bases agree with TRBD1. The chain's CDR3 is CSVQDRPYEQYF. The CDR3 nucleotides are TGCAGCGTTCAGGACAGGCCCTACGAGCAGTACTTC.